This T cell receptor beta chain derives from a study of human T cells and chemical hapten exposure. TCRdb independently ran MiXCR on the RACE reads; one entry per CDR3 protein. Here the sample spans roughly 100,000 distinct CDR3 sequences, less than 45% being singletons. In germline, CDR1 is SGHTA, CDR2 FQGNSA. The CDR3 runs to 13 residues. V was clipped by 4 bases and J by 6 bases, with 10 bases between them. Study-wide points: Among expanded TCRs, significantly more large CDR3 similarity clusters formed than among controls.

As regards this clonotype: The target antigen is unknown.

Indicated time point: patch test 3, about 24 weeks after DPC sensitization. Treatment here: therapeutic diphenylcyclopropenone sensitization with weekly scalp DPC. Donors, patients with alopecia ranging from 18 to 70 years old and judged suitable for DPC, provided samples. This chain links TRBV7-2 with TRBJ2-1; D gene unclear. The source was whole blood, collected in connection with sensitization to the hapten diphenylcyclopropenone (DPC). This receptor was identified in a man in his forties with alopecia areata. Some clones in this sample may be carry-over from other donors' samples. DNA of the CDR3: TGTGCCAGCAGCTCGTACTCGATCAATGAGCAGTTCTTC. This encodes CASSSYSINEQFF.